This TCR beta chain is drawn from a study of blood T cell repertoires in COVID-19. The protocol was immunoSEQ multiplex PCR, while the TCRdb copy is restricted to in-frame clones and leaves out a portion. Altogether about 310,000 clones are present, about 89% being singletons, with the ten largest covering 9.5%. CDR1 and CDR2 (germline): SGHRS, YFSETQ. The CDR3 length is 15 residues. With 3 bases clipped from V and 0 bases from J, the junction kept 3 bases outside the gene matches. This chain uses TRBV5-1 with TRBJ2-7, with 10 bases aligning to TRBD2. The TCR was taken from a woman between 35 and 50 years old who had recovered from COVID-19. The sequencing sample was made of PBMCs or T cells enriched from blood (not recorded which). The chain's CDR3 is CASSSGLAPSYEQYF. The CDR3 DNA follows: TGCGCCAGCAGCTCGGGACTAGCGCCCTCCTACGAGCAGTACTTC.